These 24 T cell receptor beta chains came from one sample sequenced in a study of cytomegalovirus exposure and HLA in healthy donors. Sequencing used immunoSEQ multiplex PCR; TCRdb keeps in-frame clones, though not all of them. Among 120,000 to 150,000 clones listed, 87% were seen once. The sample taken for sequencing was PBMCs. Receptors originate from a man between 18 and 35 years old in good health and CMV-seropositive.

This chain joins TRBV19 and TRBJ1-1, with D maybe TRBD1 (5 bases). CDR1 LNHDA and CDR2 SQIVND come from the germline V gene (reference sequence). The CDR3 length is 16 residues. V lost 5 bases, J lost 4 bases, and 20 bases lay in between. The CDR3 is CASSRSSGLRVTEAFF. CDR3 DNA sequence: TGTGCCAGTAGTCGATCCTCAGGGCTTAGGGTCACTGAAGCTTTCTTT. Variable domain in full (rest from reference TRBV19 and TRBJ1-1): DGGITQSPKYLFRKEGQNVTLSCEQNLNHDAMYWYRQDPGQGLRLIYYSQIVNDFQKGDIAEGYSVSREKKESFPLTVTSAQKNPTAFYLCASSRSSGLRVTEAFFGQGTRLTVV.

The CDR3 nucleotides read TGTGCCAGCAGTTCCCTCTATGGCTACACCTTC. This encodes CASSSLYGYTF. V and J are TRBV6-5 and TRBJ1-2; no clear D. This CDR3 region has 11 residues. Germline lookup yields CDR1 MNHEY and CDR2 SVGAGI. Trimming pared 4 bases from V and 4 bases from J, leaving 4 bases between.

With respect to this clone: The same CDR3 can be traced to other DNA sequences in this sample. V is TRBV20-1 and J is TRBJ2-3, with unresolved D. The germline V and J ends were trimmed by 3 bases and 4 bases, with 5 bases remaining between them. Germline CDR1 DFQATT, CDR2 SNEGSKA (reference sequence). The CDR3 is made up of 11 amino acids. The CDR3 DNA is TGCAGTGCTAGGAGAGCAGATACGCAGTATTTT. Translated: CSARRADTQYF.

The chain uses TRBV4-1 and TRBJ2-7, with TRBD2 matching 13 bases. The V and J ends lost 3 bases and 5 bases, in that order; junction bases with no gene match: 4. Germline CDR1 is MGHRA and CDR2 is YSYEKL. This CDR3 is 15 amino acids long. The CDR3 DNA reads as TGCGCCAGCAGCCAGACTAGCGGGAGGTTCGACGAGCAGTACTTC. Protein sequence: CASSQTSGRFDEQYF.

V and J are TRBV6-1 and TRBJ1-1; a weak D match, TRBD1 (6 bases). The CDR3 is made up of 14 amino acids. CDR1 and CDR2 (germline): MNHNS, SASEGT. V lost 6 bases and J lost 2, with 13 bases in between. For the CDR3, the DNA is TGTGCCAGCAGACAGGGATATGTAAACACTGAAGCTTTCTTT. Translated: CASRQGYVNTEAFF.

The table lists this clone with a few counts. The rearrangement uses TRBV7-9 and TRBJ1-2; 12 nucleotides line up with TRBD1. The trim removed 0 bases at V and 4 bases at J, leaving 3 bases unmatched. The germline V gene encodes CDR1 SEHNR and CDR2 FQNEAQ (reference sequence). The CDR3 covers 16 residues. CDR3 sequence reads: CASSLAGTGGGYGYTF. In DNA, the CDR3 is TGTGCCAGCAGCTTAGCGGGGACAGGGGGCGGCTATGGCTACACCTTC.

This chain connects TRBV7-3 to TRBJ1-6; weak D call: TRBD1 (5 bases). The CDR3 totals 13 residues. Trimming pared 2 bases from V and 8 bases from J, leaving 7 bases between. Germline V gene sequence: CDR1 SGHTA, CDR2 FQGTGA. The CDR3 coding sequence is TGTGCCAGCAGCTTAGGGGGGGATTCACCCCTCCACTTT. It yields the protein CASSLGGDSPLHF. Supplemented by reference TRBV7-3 and TRBJ1-6, the full variable domain reads GAGVSQTPSNKVTEKGKYVELRCDPISGHTALYWYRQSLGQGPEFLIYFQGTGAADDSGLPNDRFFAVRPEGSVSTLKIQRTERGDSAVYLCASSLGGDSPLHFGNGTRLTVT.

The chain couples TRBV5-1 to TRBJ1-4; D ambiguous. The germline CDR1 and CDR2 sequences are SGHRS and YFSETQ. This CDR3 spans 15 amino acids. V dropped 1 base and J dropped 0 bases, with 7 bases sitting between them. The CDR3: CASSLTVSTNEKLFF. The CDR3 bases are TGCGCCAGCAGCTTGACAGTCTCAACTAATGAAAAACTGTTTTTT.

This CDR3 is CASSFGTVGVLNTEAFF. CDR3 DNA sequence: TGTGCCAGCAGCTTCGGGACAGTTGGGGTGTTGAACACTGAAGCTTTCTTT. The rearrangement uses TRBV5-4 and TRBJ1-1, with 7 bases matching TRBD1. The CDR3 is made up of 17 amino acids. V dropped 2 bases and J dropped 0; count of bases not matched to a gene: 10. CDR1 is SGHNT, CDR2 YYREEE, per germline (reference sequence).

This clone was detected once. The chain links TRBV30 to TRBJ2-3; TRBD1 is a possible D gene (6 bases). Trimming left V 2 bases short and J 0 bases short, with 12 bases between. CDR3 length: 15 residues. CDR1 and CDR2 (germline): GTSNPN, SVGIG (reference sequence). For the CDR3, the DNA is TGTGCCTGGAGTTCGACAGGAGTTAGCACAGATACGCAGTATTTT. Residues: CAWSSTGVSTDTQYF.

This clone was recorded only once. This chain joins TRBV6-6 and TRBJ2-7, with 7 bases lining up with TRBD2. The CDR3 totals 14 residues. Per germline, CDR1 MNHNY and CDR2 SVGAGI (reference sequence). V shed 10 bases and J 4 bases; nucleotides not matched to a gene: 13. CDR3 sequence reads: CATSGTPSLYEQYF. The CDR3 nucleotides read TGTGCCACAAGCGGGACTCCTAGCTTATACGAGCAGTACTTC.

J is TRBJ1-4 and V is TRBV5-1; tentative D call: TRBD1 (6 bases). Germline V CDR1 and CDR2: SGHRS, YFSETQ. This CDR3 is 14 amino acids long. The V end was cut by 0 bases, the J end by 5 bases, with 8 bases between. The CDR3 DNA reads TGCGCCAGCAGCTTGGGACAGGAGAATGAAAAACTGTTTTTT. Its translation: CASSLGQENEKLFF.

The chain has TRBV11-2 and TRBJ2-1, with D possibly matching TRBD2 (5 bases). This CDR3 is 15 amino acids long. V shed 0 bases and J shed 2 bases, with 8 bases lying between them. Germline-derived CDR1 and CDR2 are SGHAT and FQNNGV. The CDR3 loop reads CASSLDRGTYNEQFF. The CDR3 DNA is TGTGCCAGCAGCTTAGATCGGGGAACCTACAATGAGCAGTTCTTC.

The gene calls are TRBV4-1 and TRBJ2-7; TRBD1 agrees at 9 bases. J was trimmed by 3 bases and V by 1 base; bases with no gene match: 4. The CDR3 is 15 amino acids. The germline CDR1 and CDR2 sequences are MGHRA and YSYEKL. As DNA, the CDR3 is TGCGCCAGCAGCCAAGGGGACAGGGTGGACTACGAGCAGTACTTC. Encoded protein: CASSQGDRVDYEQYF.

This clone was seen just once. This rearrangement joins TRBV6-6 to TRBJ2-7; TRBD2 matches 7 bases. V was pared by 6 bases and J by 5 bases, with 10 bases of the junction left unmatched. Germline CDR1 MNHNY, CDR2 SVGAGI (reference sequence). This CDR3 has 14 amino acids. The DNA for the CDR3 is TGTGCCAGCAGCCAGGCGGAAGCGGGGAACGAGCAGTACTTC. Protein sequence: CASSQAEAGNEQYF.

This clone has a handful of counts. The chain carries TRBV7-8 and TRBJ1-1; 9 positions agree with TRBD1. The germline V gene has CDR1 SGHVS and CDR2 FQNEAQ. This CDR3 has 15 amino acids. The ends lost 6 bases at V and 0 bases at J; junction bases unmatched: 5. The DNA for the CDR3 is TGTGCCAGCAGTTTTCGGACAGGGGTGAACACTGAAGCTTTCTTT. Its translation is CASSFRTGVNTEAFF.

This clone was seen only once. The V gene is TRBV5-1, the J gene TRBJ1-4; TRBD1 aligns across 9 bases. The CDR3 runs to 14 residues. In germline, CDR1 is SGHRS, CDR2 YFSETQ. V lost 7 bases and J lost 4; bases outside the gene matches: 5. The CDR3 DNA follows: TGCGCCAGCTCGCAGGGACAGGGTAATGAAAAACTGTTTTTT. Translated: CASSQGQGNEKLFF.

The V call is TRBV4-2, the J call TRBJ2-1, with a possible D match to TRBD2 (6 bases). CDR1 is LGHNA and CDR2 is YNFKEQ in the germline V gene. This CDR3 is 14 amino acids long. V was shortened by 2 bases and J by 6 bases, with 11 bases between the two germline ends. In DNA form, the CDR3 reads TGTGCCAGCAGCCAACCCTCCGGGGGCAATGAGCAGTTCTTC. This encodes CASSQPSGGNEQFF.

In this sample, this clone turned up a few times. This same CDR3 is encoded by further DNA sequences in the sample. The J gene is TRBJ1-2, the V gene TRBV20-1, with TRBD1 identical over 7 bases. V lost 3 bases to trimming and J lost 5 bases; unmatched junction nucleotides: 0. The CDR3 runs 11 residues. Germline V gives CDR1 DFQATT, CDR2 SNEGSKA (reference sequence). This CDR3 is CSARTGYGYTF. DNA for the CDR3: TGCAGTGCTAGGACAGGGTATGGCTACACCTTC.

The V gene is TRBV4-1, the J gene TRBJ2-2; perhaps TRBD2 as D (5 bases). Trimming took off 2 bases at V and 0 bases at J, with 16 bases between the two ends. CDR3 length: 18 residues. The V gene's germline CDR1 is MGHRA and CDR2 YSYEKL. The chain's CDR3 is CASSQRSPGGSNTGELFF. The DNA for the CDR3 is TGCGCCAGCAGCCAAAGATCCCCAGGCGGGTCGAACACCGGGGAGCTGTTTTTT.

The chain uses TRBV4-2 and TRBJ1-3; no definite D call. V lost 0 bases and J lost 1, with 13 bases in between. The CDR3 has 17 residues. CDR1 LGHNA and CDR2 YNFKEQ come from the germline V gene. The CDR3 nucleotides are TGTGCCAGCAGCCAAGACGGTCCCTTCGGGTCTGGAAACACCATATATTTT. It specifies CASSQDGPFGSGNTIYF.

The CDR3 DNA reads as TGCGCCAGCGTTTCGGGCGGGAGGGAAGGGGAGCTGTTTTTT. It is translated as CASVSGGREGELFF. This chain joins TRBV10-2 and TRBJ2-2, with TRBD2 matching over 9 bases. J lost 8 bases, V lost 8 bases, and 9 bases had no gene match. Germline loops: CDR1 WSHSY, CDR2 SAAADI. This CDR3 has 14 residues.

CDR3 DNA: TGCGCCAGCAGCTTGTTAAGGGGTGAATATGGCTACACCTTC. Residues: CASSLLRGEYGYTF. V and J are TRBV5-1 and TRBJ1-2; tentative D call: TRBD1 (5 bases). V was trimmed by 1 base and J by 5 bases, leaving 12 bases between them. This CDR3 spans 14 amino acids. Germline lookup yields CDR1 SGHRS and CDR2 YFSETQ.

The CDR3: CASSVYGENTEAFF. The CDR3 DNA sequence: TGTGCCAGCAGCGTATACGGGGAGAACACTGAAGCTTTCTTT. This rearrangement joins TRBV9 to TRBJ1-1; D uncertain. CDR1 SGDLS and CDR2 YYNGEE come from the germline V gene. This CDR3 has 14 amino acids. Trimming pared 1 base from V and 1 base from J, leaving 8 bases between.